This T cell receptor (beta chain) was identified in a study of regulatory T cells in long-lasting Graves disease. General study points: It was in persistent disease that TRBV28, TRBJ1-2 and TRBJ2-5 were favored. Those with persistent disease had in common more public clonotypes (more than 2,500) than new patients (about 900). Persistent Graves' patients showed reduced TCR diversity versus newly diagnosed patients.

Deletions cut 5 bases from V and 7 bases from J, with 11 bases between. The CDR3 has 12 residues. Germline CDR1 and CDR2: MDHEN and SYDVKM. This clonotype appeared a few times. Antigen: not known. Time point here: newly diagnosed GD, antithyroid drugs for less than 3 months. RNA from PBMCs was the source of the TCR library. Relying on iRepertoire HTBI primers and Arm-PCR of CDR3 regions, the team built TCR beta libraries. TCRdb recomputed calls from the multiplex PCR reads with MiXCR, one row per CDR3 protein. Of roughly 610,000 distinct CDR3 sequences listed, approximately 15% are singletons. These data were also reused for a study on T cells in Graves' hyperthyroidism and ophthalmopathy. This second report adds: A model of 13 V-J features distinguished ophthalmopathy from stable hyperthyroidism.

This rearrangement joins TRBV28 to TRBJ1-1; D is ambiguous. The sequence derives from a woman aged 25 to 39 with Graves disease. This sample comprised peripheral blood mononuclear cells (PBMCs), obtained at new diagnosis, from a patient treated with antithyroid drugs. CDR3 loop: CASSPPTIEAFF. CDR3 DNA: TGTGCCAGCAGTCCGCCGACTATTGAAGCTTTCTTT.